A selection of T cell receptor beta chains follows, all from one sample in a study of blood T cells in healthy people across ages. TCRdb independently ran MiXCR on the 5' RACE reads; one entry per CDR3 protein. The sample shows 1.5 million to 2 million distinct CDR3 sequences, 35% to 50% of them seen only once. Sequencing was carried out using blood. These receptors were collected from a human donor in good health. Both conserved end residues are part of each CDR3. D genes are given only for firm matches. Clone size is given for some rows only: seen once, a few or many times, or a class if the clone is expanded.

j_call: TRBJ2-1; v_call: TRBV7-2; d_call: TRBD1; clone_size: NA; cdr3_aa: CASSSDRGQYNEQFF; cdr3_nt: TGTGCCAGCAGCTCGGACAGGGGGCAGTACAATGAGCAGTTCTTC
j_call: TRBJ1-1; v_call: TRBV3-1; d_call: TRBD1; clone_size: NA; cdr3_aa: CASTTGAWGQNTEAFF; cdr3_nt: TGTGCCAGCACTACAGGGGCCTGGGGACAGAACACTGAAGCTTTCTTT
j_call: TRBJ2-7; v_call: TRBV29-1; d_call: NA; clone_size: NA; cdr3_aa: CSIGLGGGRSYEQYF; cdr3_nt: TGCAGCATCGGCTTAGGTGGGGGGCGCTCCTACGAGCAGTACTTC
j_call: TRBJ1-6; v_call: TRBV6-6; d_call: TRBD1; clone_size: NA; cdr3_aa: CASSYPGTGGDSPLHF; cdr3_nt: TGTGCCAGCAGTTATCCCGGGACAGGGGGAGATTCACCCCTCCACTTT
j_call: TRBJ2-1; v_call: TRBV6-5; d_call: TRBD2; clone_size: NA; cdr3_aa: CASSYLGLQNEQFF; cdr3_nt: TGTGCCAGCAGTTATCTGGGACTACAGAATGAGCAGTTCTTC
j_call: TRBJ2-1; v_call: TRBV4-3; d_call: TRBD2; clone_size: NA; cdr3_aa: CASSQAGLAESEQFF; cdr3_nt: TGCGCCAGCAGCCAAGCGGGACTAGCGGAGTCTGAGCAGTTCTTC
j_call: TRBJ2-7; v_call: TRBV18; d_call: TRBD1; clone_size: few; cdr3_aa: CASSPTEDPGTGGYEQYF; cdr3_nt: TGTGCCAGCTCCCCGACCGAGGACCCTGGGACAGGGGGCTACGAGCAGTACTTC
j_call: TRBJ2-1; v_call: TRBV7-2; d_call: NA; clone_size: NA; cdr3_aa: CASSLVQGVDEQFF; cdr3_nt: TGTGCCAGCAGCTTAGTGCAGGGAGTGGATGAGCAGTTCTTC
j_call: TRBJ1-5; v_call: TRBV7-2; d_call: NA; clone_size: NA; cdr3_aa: CASSLTSVRTGQPQHF; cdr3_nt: TGTGCCAGCAGCTTAACTTCCGTCCGTACGGGACAGCCCCAGCATTTT
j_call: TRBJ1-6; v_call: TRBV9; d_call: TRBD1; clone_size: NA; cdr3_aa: CASTGGQGDSPLHF; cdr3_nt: TGTGCCAGCACCGGTGGACAGGGGGATTCACCCCTCCACTTT
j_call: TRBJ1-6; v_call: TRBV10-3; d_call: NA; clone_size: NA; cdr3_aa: CAISEPARGSPLHF; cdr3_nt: TGTGCCATCAGTGAGCCGGCGCGGGGGTCACCCCTCCACTTT
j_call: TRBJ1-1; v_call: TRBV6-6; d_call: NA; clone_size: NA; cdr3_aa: CASSSPREGTEAFF; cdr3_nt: TGTGCCAGCAGTTCGCCACGCGAGGGCACTGAAGCTTTCTTT
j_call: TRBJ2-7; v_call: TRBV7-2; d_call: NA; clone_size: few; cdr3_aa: CASSHGGRATYEQYF; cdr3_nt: TGTGCCAGCAGCCATGGGGGCAGGGCTACCTACGAGCAGTACTTC
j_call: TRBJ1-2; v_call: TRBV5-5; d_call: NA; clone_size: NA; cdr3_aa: CASSLAQEDIWYGYTF; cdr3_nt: TGTGCCAGCAGCTTGGCGCAAGAGGACATCTGGTATGGCTACACCTTC
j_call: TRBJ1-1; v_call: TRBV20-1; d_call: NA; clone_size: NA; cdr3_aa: CSGWEGVGTEAFF; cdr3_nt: TGCAGTGGCTGGGAGGGGGTTGGCACTGAAGCTTTCTTT
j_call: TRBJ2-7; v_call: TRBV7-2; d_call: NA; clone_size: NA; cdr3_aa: CASSLEGWRKQYF; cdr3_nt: TGTGCCAGCAGCTTAGAGGGGTGGAGGAAGCAGTACTTC
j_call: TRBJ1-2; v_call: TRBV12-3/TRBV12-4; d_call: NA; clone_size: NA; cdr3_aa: CASSSPGRGGYTF; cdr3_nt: TGTGCCAGCAGTTCCCCAGGGAGAGGGGGCTACACCTTC
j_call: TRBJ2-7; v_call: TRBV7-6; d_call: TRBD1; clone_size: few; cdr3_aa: CASSLRTGGVDEQYF; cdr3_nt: TGTGCCAGCAGTTTAAGGACAGGGGGTGTCGACGAGCAGTACTTC
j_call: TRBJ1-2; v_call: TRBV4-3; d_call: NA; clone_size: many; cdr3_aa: CASSQDRGNGYTF; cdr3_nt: TGCGCCAGCAGCCAAGATCGGGGAAATGGCTACACCTTC
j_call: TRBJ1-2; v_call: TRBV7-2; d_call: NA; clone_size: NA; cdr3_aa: CASSLEWNYGYTF; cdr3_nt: TGCGCCAGCAGCTTAGAGTGGAACTATGGCTACACCTTC
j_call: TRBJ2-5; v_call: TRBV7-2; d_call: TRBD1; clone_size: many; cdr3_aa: CASSSHGTGSVQETQYF; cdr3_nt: TGTGCCAGCAGCTCTCACGGGACAGGGTCAGTCCAAGAGACCCAGTACTTC
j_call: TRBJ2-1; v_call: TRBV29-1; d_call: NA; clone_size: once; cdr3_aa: CSVEDPASSSSYNEQFF; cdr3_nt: TGCAGCGTTGAAGATCCCGCTAGCTCAAGCTCCTACAATGAGCAGTTCTTC
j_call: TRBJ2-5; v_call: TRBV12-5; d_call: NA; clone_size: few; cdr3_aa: CASGFPDILETQYF; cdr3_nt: TGTGCTAGTGGTTTTCCTGACATCTTAGAGACCCAGTACTTC
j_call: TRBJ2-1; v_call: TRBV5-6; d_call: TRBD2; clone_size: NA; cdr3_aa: CASSLTSGGLFF; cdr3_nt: TGTGCCAGCAGCCTGACTAGCGGGGGTCTGTTCTTC
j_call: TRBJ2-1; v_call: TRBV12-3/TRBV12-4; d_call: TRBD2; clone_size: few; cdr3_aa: CASSLGLAGGGDEQFF; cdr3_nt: TGTGCCAGCAGTTTAGGACTAGCGGGGGGAGGGGATGAGCAGTTCTTC
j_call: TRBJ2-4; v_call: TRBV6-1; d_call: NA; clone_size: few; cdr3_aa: CASSEQPGLAKNIQYF; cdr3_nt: TGTGCCAGCAGTGAACAACCGGGACTAGCCAAAAACATTCAGTACTTC
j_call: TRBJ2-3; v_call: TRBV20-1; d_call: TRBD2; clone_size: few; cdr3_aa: CSAQSFRDYSTDTQYF; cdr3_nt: TGCAGTGCTCAATCCTTCCGGGACTATAGCACAGATACGCAGTATTTT
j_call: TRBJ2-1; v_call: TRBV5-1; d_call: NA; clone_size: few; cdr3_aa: CASSSWSSSYNEQFF; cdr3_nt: TGCGCCAGCAGCTCGTGGTCCAGCTCCTACAATGAGCAGTTCTTC
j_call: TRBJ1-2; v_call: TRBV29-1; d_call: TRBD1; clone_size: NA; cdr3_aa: CSAELGQAYGYTF; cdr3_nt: TGCAGCGCCGAACTGGGACAGGCCTATGGCTACACCTTC
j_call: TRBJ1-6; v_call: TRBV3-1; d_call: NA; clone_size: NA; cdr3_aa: CASTPDNSPLHF; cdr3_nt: TGTGCCAGCACCCCGGATAATTCACCCCTCCACTTT
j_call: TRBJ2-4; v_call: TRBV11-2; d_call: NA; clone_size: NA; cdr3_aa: CASSADYAKNIQYF; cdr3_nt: TGTGCCAGCAGCGCCGACTATGCCAAAAACATTCAGTACTTC
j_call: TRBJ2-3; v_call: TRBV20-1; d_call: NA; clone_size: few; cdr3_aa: CSARSPPPGHRTDTQYF; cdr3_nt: TGCAGTGCTAGATCCCCCCCCCCGGGACACCGCACAGATACGCAGTATTTT
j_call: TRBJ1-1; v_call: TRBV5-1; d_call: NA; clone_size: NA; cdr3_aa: CASSLRGAPLTEAFF; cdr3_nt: TGCGCCAGCAGCTTGCGGGGGGCGCCTCTCACTGAAGCTTTCTTT
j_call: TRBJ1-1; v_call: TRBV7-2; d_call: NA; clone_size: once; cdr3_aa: CASSLSRARTEAFF; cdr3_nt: TGTGCCAGCAGCTTATCCAGGGCTCGTACTGAAGCTTTCTTT
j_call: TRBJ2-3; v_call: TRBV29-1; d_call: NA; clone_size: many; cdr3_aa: CSVEDAVTDTQYF; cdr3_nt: TGCAGCGTTGAAGATGCTGTCACAGATACGCAGTATTTT
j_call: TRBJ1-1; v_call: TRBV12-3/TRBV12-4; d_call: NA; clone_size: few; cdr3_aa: CASSLLSLNTEAFF; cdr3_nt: TGTGCCAGCAGTTTACTATCGTTGAACACTGAAGCTTTCTTT
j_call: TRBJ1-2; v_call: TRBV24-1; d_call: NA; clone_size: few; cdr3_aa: CATSPGTQEADYGYTF; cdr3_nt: TGTGCCACCAGTCCCGGGACGCAGGAGGCGGACTATGGCTACACCTTC
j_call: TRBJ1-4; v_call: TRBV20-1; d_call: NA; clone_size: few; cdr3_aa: CSALDRSNEKLFF; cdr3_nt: TGCAGTGCTCTGGACAGAAGTAATGAAAAACTGTTTTTT
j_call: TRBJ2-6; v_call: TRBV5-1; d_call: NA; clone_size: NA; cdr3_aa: CASSQGDYSGANVLTF; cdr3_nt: TGCGCCAGCAGCCAAGGGGATTACTCTGGGGCCAACGTCCTGACTTTC
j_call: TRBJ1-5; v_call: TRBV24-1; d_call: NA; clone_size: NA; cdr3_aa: CATSDPGTNQPQHF; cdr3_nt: TGTGCCACCAGTGATCCGGGGACTAATCAGCCCCAGCATTTT
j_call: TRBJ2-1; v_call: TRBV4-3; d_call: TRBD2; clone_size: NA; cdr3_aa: CASSYWTSGEAGYNEQFF; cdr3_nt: TGCGCCAGCAGCTATTGGACTAGCGGGGAAGCAGGCTACAATGAGCAGTTCTTC
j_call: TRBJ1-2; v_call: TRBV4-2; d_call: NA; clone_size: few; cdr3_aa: CASSQDRGLTRRGYTF; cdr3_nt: TGTGCCAGCAGCCAGGATCGGGGGTTGACGCGGAGGGGCTACACCTTC
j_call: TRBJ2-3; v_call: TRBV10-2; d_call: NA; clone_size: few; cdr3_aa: CASSGALYVGVDTQYF; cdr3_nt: TGCGCCAGCAGTGGGGCTCTCTACGTTGGTGTAGATACGCAGTATTTT
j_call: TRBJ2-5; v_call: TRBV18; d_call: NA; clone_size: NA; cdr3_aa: CASLPQDKQYF; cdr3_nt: TGTGCCAGCTTACCACAGGACAAGCAGTACTTC
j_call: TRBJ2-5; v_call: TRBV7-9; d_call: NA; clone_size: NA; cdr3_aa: CASSLFFSQETQYF; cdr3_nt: TGTGCCAGCAGCTTATTCTTTTCCCAAGAGACCCAGTACTTC
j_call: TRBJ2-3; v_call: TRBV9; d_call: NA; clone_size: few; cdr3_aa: CASSDTRGDTQYF; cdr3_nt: TGTGCCAGCAGCGATACTAGGGGAGACACGCAGTATTTT
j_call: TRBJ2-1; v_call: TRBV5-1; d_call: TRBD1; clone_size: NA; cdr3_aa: CASRPMTGGNYNEQFF; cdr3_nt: TGCGCCAGCAGGCCAATGACAGGGGGAAACTACAATGAGCAGTTCTTC